Presented here are 18 T cell receptor beta chains from one specimen sequenced in a study of blood T cell repertoires in COVID-19. Generated by immunoSEQ multiplex PCR, the TCRdb table keeps only in-frame clones and is missing some. Of 120,000 to 150,000 clones listed, 86% are singletons. The sequenced material came from peripheral blood. Receptors were obtained from a woman aged 55 to 70 with acute or convalescent COVID-19.

This rearrangement joins TRBV12-3 or TRBV12-4 to TRBJ1-2; 7 bases align to TRBD1. The CDR3 is 13 residues long. V trimming: 5 bases; J trimming: 7 bases; junction bases outside the gene matches: 7. CDR3 loop: CASSKDRSGGYTF. The CDR3 DNA is TGTGCCAGCAGTAAGGACAGGTCGGGTGGCTACACCTTC.

The rearrangement joins TRBV28 to TRBJ2-7, with D tentatively TRBD1 (5 bases). Trimming shortened V by 5 bases and J by 4 bases, and 9 bases separated the two germline ends. CDR1 MDHEN and CDR2 SYDVKM come from the germline V gene. The CDR3 totals 12 residues. The CDR3 bases are TGTGCCAGCAGTCGTGACAGATACGAGCAGTACTTC. Its translation is CASSRDRYEQYF. The whole variable domain, remainder taken from reference TRBV28 and TRBJ2-7, is DVKVTQSSRYLVKRTGEKVFLECVQDMDHENMFWYRQDPGLGLRLIYFSYDVKMKEKGDIPEGYSVSREKKERFSLILESASTNQTSMYLCASSRDRYEQYFGPGTRLTVT.

This rearrangement joins TRBV12-3 or TRBV12-4 to TRBJ1-5; D is unresolved. This CDR3 comprises 12 residues. V was cut by 6 bases and J by 7 bases, with 10 bases left in between. The DNA of the CDR3 is TGTGCCAGCAGCGGACTGGGGCAGCCCCAGCATTTT. Translating it yields CASSGLGQPQHF.

This sequence joins TRBV7-6 and TRBJ2-3, with D possibly being TRBD2 (6 bases). The germline V and J ends were trimmed by 5 bases and 3 bases, with 15 bases remaining between them. CDR3 length: 15 residues. Germline assignment: CDR1 SGHVS and CDR2 FNYEAQ. The CDR3 spells CASSLEGLWTDTQYF. The DNA of the CDR3 is TGTGCCAGCAGCCTGGAGGGCCTTTGGACAGATACGCAGTATTTT.

This clone showed up just once. This sequence joins TRBV6-2 or TRBV6-3 and TRBJ2-7, with D possibly being TRBD2 (6 bases). The CDR3 loop spans 13 amino acids. V lost 5 bases to trimming and J lost 2 bases, with 10 bases between them. CDR1 and CDR2 (germline): MNHEY, SVGEGT. The CDR3 sequence: CASSGTATYEQYF. The CDR3 DNA reads as TGTGCCAGCAGTGGGACTGCAACCTACGAGCAGTACTTC.

The chain couples TRBV6-5 to TRBJ2-5, with D possibly matching TRBD1 (6 bases). Trimming took 6 bases from V and 3 from J, leaving 17 bases between them. Germline-derived CDR1 and CDR2 are MNHEY and SVGAGI. The CDR3 covers 15 residues. The CDR3 sequence is CASSTRTGSEETQYF. The CDR3 region has the DNA TGTGCCAGCAGCACGCGAACAGGGTCTGAAGAGACCCAGTACTTC.

The gene calls are TRBV7-2 and TRBJ1-1, with a possible D match to TRBD1 (5 bases). This CDR3 comprises 14 residues. CDR1 and CDR2 (germline): SGHTA, FQGNSA. Trimming took off 3 bases at V and 2 bases at J, with 10 bases between the two ends. The CDR3 DNA reads TGTGCCAGCAGCTTCGGGACTATAAACACTGAAGCTTTCTTT. Its translation is CASSFGTINTEAFF.

The V call is TRBV10-2, the J call TRBJ2-1; TRBD2 matches at 11 bases. This CDR3 comprises 14 residues. CDR1 and CDR2 (germline): WSHSY, SAAADI. V lost 5 bases to trimming and J lost 7 bases; unmatched junction nucleotides: 4. CDR3 region: CASSPGLAVNEQFF. CDR3 DNA sequence: TGCGCCAGCAGTCCGGGACTAGCGGTAAATGAGCAGTTCTTC.

The V call is TRBV4-1, the J call TRBJ2-7, with 14 bases fitting TRBD2. The V gene end was trimmed by 0 bases and the J gene end by 0 bases; junction bases not matched to a gene: 7. The length of the CDR3 is 19 residues. Germline V CDR1 and CDR2: MGHRA, YSYEKL. CDR3 sequence reads: CASSQDGGLAGGFSYEQYF. DNA of the CDR3: TGCGCCAGCAGCCAAGATGGTGGACTAGCGGGGGGATTCTCCTACGAGCAGTACTTC.

This sequence joins TRBV6-1 and TRBJ2-7; possibly TRBD2 for D (5 bases). V dropped 0 bases and J dropped 7 bases, with 13 bases sitting between them. Germline V gives CDR1 MNHNS, CDR2 SASEGT. The CDR3 contains 14 residues. In nucleotides, the CDR3 is TGTGCCAGCAGTGAAGCGCGGGCCCTTGGAGAGCAGTACTTC. Translated, it gives CASSEARALGEQYF.

This chain uses TRBV5-1 with TRBJ1-1; D may be TRBD1 (6 bases). The CDR3 sequence is 11 residues long. The germline V and J ends were trimmed by 4 bases and 8 bases, with 9 bases remaining between them. The germline V gene encodes CDR1 SGHRS and CDR2 YFSETQ. Here the CDR3 DNA reads TGCGCCAGCAGCCTGGACAGCGAAGCTTTCTTT. Translated, it gives CASSLDSEAFF.

The chain couples TRBV18 to TRBJ2-2, with unresolved D. Germline V CDR1 and CDR2: KGHSH, LQKENI. The CDR3 spans 13 residues. The V end lost 3 bases, the J end lost 2 bases, and 4 bases lay between the germline ends. This CDR3 reads CASSPHNTGELFF. The CDR3 nucleotides are TGTGCCAGCTCACCTCATAACACCGGGGAGCTGTTTTTT.

V usage is TRBV7-9 and J usage is TRBJ2-7; 8 positions agree with TRBD1. Germline V lookup: CDR1 SEHNR, CDR2 FQNEAQ (reference sequence). J gave up 2 bases and V 5 bases, and 11 bases lay outside the gene matches. The CDR3 consists of 16 residues. CDR3 DNA: TGTGCCAGCAGCGCCACAGGGGGGATGAGTACCTACGAGCAGTACTTC. This codes for CASSATGGMSTYEQYF.

This chain links TRBV9 with TRBJ2-7, with TRBD1 matching over 9 bases. Trimming took 2 bases from V and 3 from J; bases not matched to a gene: 6. CDR3 length: 15 residues. CDR1 is SGDLS, CDR2 YYNGEE, per germline. The DNA of the CDR3 is TGTGCCAGCAGCGTGGGGGACAGGGAATTCTACGAGCAGTACTTC. Encoded protein: CASSVGDREFYEQYF.

The CDR3 region has the DNA TGTGCCAGCAGCCCGAGGGACTATTACAATGAGCAGTTCTTC. It is translated as CASSPRDYYNEQFF. The J gene is TRBJ2-1, the V gene TRBV7-9, with TRBD2 identical over 7 bases. The CDR3 has 14 residues. Germline-derived CDR1 and CDR2 are SEHNR and FQNEAQ (reference sequence). V lost 5 bases, J lost 4 bases, and 5 bases stayed unmatched.

This clone has only one observation. The chain has TRBV9 and TRBJ1-3; D is perhaps TRBD1 (6 bases). The CDR3 contains 16 residues. Per germline, CDR1 SGDLS and CDR2 YYNGEE. V was clipped by 0 bases and J by 0 bases, with 10 bases between them. The CDR3 nucleotides are TGTGCCAGCAGCGTAGGGACAGCTTCCTCTGGAAACACCATATATTTT. This encodes CASSVGTASSGNTIYF.

CDR3 sequence: CASSLGGDYEQYF. CDR3 nucleotide sequence: TGCGCCAGCAGCTTGGGCGGCGATTACGAGCAGTACTTC. The chain uses TRBV5-1 and TRBJ2-7; no clear D. This CDR3 comprises 13 residues. CDR1 is SGHRS, CDR2 YFSETQ, per germline. Trimming took off 0 bases at V and 4 bases at J, with 8 bases between the two ends. Together with reference TRBV5-1 and TRBJ2-7, the CDR3 gives the full variable domain: KAGVTQTPRYLIKTRGQQVTLSCSPISGHRSVSWYQQTPGQGLQFLFEYFSETQRNKGNFPGRFSGRQFSNSRSEMNVSTLELGDSALYLCASSLGGDYEQYFGPGTRLTVT.

This CDR3 is CSVRQGEGNTEAFF. In nucleotides, the CDR3 is TGCAGCGTCCGACAGGGAGAGGGGAACACTGAAGCTTTCTTT. The gene calls are TRBV29-1 and TRBJ1-1; TRBD1 matches at 7 bases. The CDR3 spans 14 residues. Trimming removed 6 bases from V and 1 base from J; junction bases left unmatched: 8. Germline CDR1 SQVTM, CDR2 ANQGSEA.